This TCR beta chain was recovered during a study of blood T cell repertoires in COVID-19 (dated by TCRdb to 2020 to 2021). About the study as a whole: The collaborator samples originated in the United States, Italy and Spain and spanned the acute and convalescent phases of COVID-19. The material from the prospective study consisted of cDNA or gDNA derived from T cells, B-cell-depleted T cells, or PBMCs. Deeply sampled blood TCRbeta repertoires from subjects exposed to, actively infected with, or recovered from COVID-19 were included in the dataset. The repertoires were released in a freely available public database meant as a resource for research on the immune response to SARS-CoV-2. Samples were obtained from the ongoing ImmuneRACE study (first 160 participants) and from 1,254 subjects provided by 6 global collaborators. Sample metadata almost always included a de-identified subject ID, COVID-19 status, age in years and sex. Where available, HLA class I and class II types were obtained from metadata supplied by the sample provider rather than from assay-based typing. On the study overall, not on this receptor specifically: The quantity of clinical and demographic metadata differed by source and by participant and was supplied without curation.

Only one count was recorded for this clone. The specificity of this receptor is unknown. Per-nucleotide qualities are absent, and no much larger clonotype sits a single base away. Participants in the prospective study were aged roughly 18 to 100 years, lived in over 20 United States geographic areas, and enrolled through a virtual design. In the prospective study, cohorts were assigned on the basis of participant-reported clinical history obtained from a screening survey and a study questionnaire. Recovered participants in ImmuneRACE Cohort 3 were defined by two consecutive negative NP/OP PCR tests, clearance by a healthcare professional, or resolution of symptoms. In the prospective study, mobile phlebotomists collected whole blood, serum and a nasopharyngeal or oropharyngeal swab from each participant. Participants in the prospective study had the option to provide additional blood draws and questionnaires over a 2-month period. Blood samples from the prospective study were shipped frozen or at room temperature prior to DNA extraction.

TCRbeta CDR3 regions were amplified from genomic DNA by means of the immunoSEQ Assay, a bias-controlled multiplex PCR. Regarding the original processing steps: Within the assay, amplification of reference gene primers was used to estimate how many nucleated cells each sample contained. To quantify the absolute abundance of each unique TCRbeta CDR3 rearrangement, sequence reads were collapsed and filtered. For each sample, productive Simpson clonality was calculated by taking the square root of Simpson's diversity index across productive rearrangements. TCRdb limited this immuneACCESS table to in-frame rearrangements with V and J called. A share of clones is missing; checked studies link under half to unresolved V genes, and the rest is unexplained. That table is the source of V, J and clone size, and D and trimming were worked out from the DNA. The sample has roughly 150,000 clones on record, around 81% of them singletons. Together, the top ten hold around 6.2% of the sample.

Sequencing was done on a sample of PBMCs or T cells enriched from blood (not recorded which). The receptor comes from a woman in her forties who had recovered from COVID-19.

CDR3 protein: CASSYRGDIQYF. The nucleotide sequence reads as follows: TGTGCCAGCAGCTACAGGGGGGACATTCAGTACTTC. The chain couples TRBV12-3 or TRBV12-4 to TRBJ2-4, with 8 bases matching TRBD1. Germline trimming: 6 bases from V, 8 bases from J; junction bases outside gene matches: 3. Including the terminal cysteine and phenylalanine, the CDR3 comprises 12 residues. Only the CDR3 region is kept as DNA, spanning 36 bases read in frame from base 1.